These 18 T cell receptor beta chains came from one sample sequenced in a study of cytomegalovirus exposure and HLA in healthy donors. Amplification used 60 Vbeta primers and 13 Jbeta primers. TCRdb's table, derived via immunoSEQ multiplex PCR, lists solely in-frame clones and lacks some. The profile shows roughly 150,000 clones, 82% of them singletons. The sequencing sample was made of PBMCs. The receptors stem from a woman in her forties or fifties in good health and CMV-seropositive.

This chain joins TRBV7-2 and TRBJ1-2; TRBD1 matches 9 bases. The ends lost 2 bases at V and 4 bases at J; junction bases unmatched: 8. Per germline, CDR1 SGHTA and CDR2 FQGNSA. This CDR3 comprises 16 residues. Here the CDR3 reads CASSLTLTGGLYGYTF. Written as DNA, the CDR3 is TGTGCCAGCAGCTTAACCTTAACAGGGGGCCTCTATGGCTACACCTTC.

J is TRBJ1-2 and V is TRBV2; maybe TRBD1 (5 bases). From germline, CDR1 is SNHLY and CDR2 FYNNEI. The CDR3 runs to 12 residues. V dropped 2 bases and J dropped 6 bases, with 7 bases sitting between them. CDR3 loop: CASSEQGHGYTF. CDR3 nucleotide sequence: TGTGCCAGCAGTGAACAGGGCCATGGCTACACCTTC.

The J gene is TRBJ2-7, the V gene TRBV6-1; TRBD1 is a possible D gene (6 bases). CDR3 length: 14 residues. The germline CDR1 and CDR2 sequences are MNHNS and SASEGT. Trimming removed 6 bases from V and 2 bases from J, with 14 bases in between. The CDR3: CASRTGLTTYEQYF. CDR3 DNA: TGTGCCAGCAGGACAGGACTCACTACCTACGAGCAGTACTTC.

The rearrangement links TRBV28 to TRBJ1-2; D unclear. CDR3 length: 13 residues. Germline V gene sequence: CDR1 MDHEN, CDR2 SYDVKM. V was shortened by 2 bases and J by 8 bases, with 12 bases between the two germline ends. The CDR3 DNA reads TGTGCCAGCAGTTTACTTACCGCGGGGGGCTACACCTTC. It is translated as CASSLLTAGGYTF.

The chain has TRBV19 and TRBJ1-1; D is unresolved. V lost 4 bases to trimming and J lost 4 bases, with 7 bases between them. This CDR3 region has 12 residues. Germline values: CDR1 LNHDA, CDR2 SQIVND (reference sequence). The DNA of the CDR3 is TGTGCCAGTAGTACGGGGATCACTGAAGCTTTCTTT. Translation gives CASSTGITEAFF.

This clone was seen a few times. The chain links TRBV9 to TRBJ1-2; 7 positions match TRBD1. V lost 5 bases and J lost 5; bases outside the gene matches: 6. In germline, CDR1 is SGDLS, CDR2 YYNGEE. The CDR3 consists of 13 residues. This CDR3 reads CASSSGTAYGYTF. DNA for the CDR3: TGTGCCAGCAGTTCCGGGACAGCTTATGGCTACACCTTC.

The rearrangement uses TRBV19 and TRBJ1-3; TRBD1 might be the D (6 bases). CDR3 length: 14 residues. The germline V gene has CDR1 LNHDA and CDR2 SQIVND (reference sequence). Deletions cut 7 bases from V and 0 bases from J, with 10 bases between. The CDR3 coding sequence is TGTGCCAGTACCACGACAGGCTCTGGAAACACCATATATTTT. This gives the protein CASTTTGSGNTIYF.

The chain joins TRBV2 to TRBJ2-1; TRBD1 aligns across 7 bases. Germline V gene data show CDR1 as SNHLY and CDR2 as FYNNEI. This CDR3 comprises 13 residues. V trimming: 5 bases; J trimming: 4 bases; junction bases outside the gene matches: 2. CDR3 protein: CASSLGQYNEQFF. Here the CDR3 DNA reads TGTGCCAGCAGTCTGGGACAGTACAATGAGCAGTTCTTC.

The J gene is TRBJ1-1, the V gene TRBV9; D remains unclear. Trimming took 0 bases from V and 6 from J, leaving 9 bases between them. CDR1 is SGDLS, CDR2 YYNGEE, per germline. This CDR3 comprises 13 residues. In DNA, the CDR3 is TGTGCCAGCAGCGTAGCGGGGAGATCTGAAGCTTTCTTT. It yields the protein CASSVAGRSEAFF.

The rearrangement uses TRBV11-1 and TRBJ2-7; no clear D. Trimming took off 3 bases at V and 3 bases at J, with 18 bases between the two ends. The CDR3 totals 16 residues. Germline V CDR1 and CDR2: SGHAT, FQDESV (reference sequence). The CDR3 protein is CASSFSKETLRYEQYF. The CDR3 coding sequence is TGTGCCAGCAGCTTTAGCAAAGAGACTTTACGCTACGAGCAGTACTTC.

The V and J genes are TRBV10-1 and TRBJ1-1; weak D call: TRBD1 (5 bases). V was pared by 0 bases and J by 7 bases, with 9 bases between. Germline values: CDR1 WNHNN, CDR2 SYGVQD (reference sequence). The CDR3 runs 13 residues. The CDR3 here is CASSESPDSEAFF. The CDR3 nucleotides are TGCGCCAGCAGTGAGTCTCCAGACAGTGAAGCTTTCTTT.

J is TRBJ1-5 and V is TRBV27; D might be TRBD1 (6 bases). CDR1 is MNHEY and CDR2 is SMNVEV in the germline V gene (reference sequence). The CDR3 runs 18 residues. V was cut by 3 bases and J by 0 bases, with 18 bases left in between. CDR3 bases: TGTGCCAGCAGTTTGGTGGCAGGGGCTCCGTATAGCAATCAGCCCCAGCATTTT. Amino acids: CASSLVAGAPYSNQPQHF.

V and J are TRBV6-6 and TRBJ1-2; D might be TRBD1 (5 bases). V lost 10 bases to trimming and J lost 4 bases, with 13 bases between them. This CDR3 is 12 amino acids long. Germline V gene lookup returns CDR1 MNHNY and CDR2 SVGAGI (reference sequence). Here the CDR3 reads CATDSQGYGYTF. Written as DNA, the CDR3 is TGTGCCACTGACAGTCAGGGCTATGGCTACACCTTC.

The chain employs TRBV7-2 and TRBJ1-1; D is ambiguous. CDR3 length: 11 residues. Trimming removed 4 bases from V and 7 bases from J, with 7 bases in between. Germline V gene sequence: CDR1 SGHTA, CDR2 FQGNSA. The CDR3 sequence is CASSSRLEAFF. The CDR3 region has the DNA TGTGCCAGCAGCTCACGACTTGAAGCTTTCTTT.

This clone was seen only once. The J gene is TRBJ2-7, the V gene TRBV6-6; 7 bases agree with TRBD1. J lost 1 base, V lost 2 bases, and 2 bases had no gene match. The CDR3 loop spans 14 amino acids. CDR1 is MNHNY and CDR2 is SVGAGI in the germline V gene (reference sequence). The DNA of the CDR3 is TGTGCCAGCAGTTACACAGGGGCATCCTACGAGCAGTACTTC. It is translated as CASSYTGASYEQYF.

This chain links TRBV7-6 with TRBJ2-6, with TRBD1 matching 7 bases. Germline CDR1 SGHVS, CDR2 FNYEAQ. V lost 1 base to trimming and J lost 2 bases; unmatched junction nucleotides: 11. The CDR3 is made up of 19 amino acids. CDR3 nucleotide sequence: TGTGCCAGCAGCTTAGTTGGAAGGGGGCCTTACACTGGGGCCAACGTCCTGACTTTC. It encodes CASSLVGRGPYTGANVLTF.

The J gene is TRBJ2-5, the V gene TRBV5-1, with 12 nucleotides matching TRBD1. The CDR3 has 16 amino acids. The V gene's germline CDR1 is SGHRS and CDR2 YFSETQ. The ends lost 3 bases at V and 5 bases at J; junction bases unmatched: 8. The CDR3 here is CASSSSGTGGWETQYF. For the CDR3, the DNA is TGCGCCAGCAGCTCCTCAGGGACAGGGGGCTGGGAGACCCAGTACTTC.

The V gene is TRBV9, the J gene TRBJ2-1; the D gene is possibly TRBD2 (6 bases). The CDR3 has 14 amino acids. Germline V CDR1 and CDR2: SGDLS, YYNGEE. V dropped 6 bases and J dropped 0 bases, with 10 bases sitting between them. The CDR3 protein is CASTSGVSYNEQFF. The CDR3 bases are TGTGCCAGCACCTCGGGGGTCTCCTACAATGAGCAGTTCTTC.